What follows describes a single T cell receptor beta chain. This clonotype was detected ten times or more. This clone's antigen is unknown. Base qualities were left out, and no much larger clone turns up one base away. The study deep-sequenced TCR repertoires of sorted CD4+ and CD8+ blood T cells from severe aplastic anemia patients and healthy subjects. Ficoll-Paque density gradient centrifugation was used to isolate peripheral blood mononuclear cells. CD4+ and CD8+ T cells were sorted by FACS or magnetic beads before DNA extraction. The germline V gene encodes CDR1 SGHDT and CDR2 YYEEEE. Trimming at the junction amounts to 0 bases on V and 7 bases on J, and the germline ends lie 17 bases apart. Measured from the cysteine to the phenylalanine, the CDR3 is 16 residues long. The DNA shown is the 48-base CDR3, in frame from base 1. Genomic DNA was used as template for profiling of TCR beta VDJ combinations and CDR3 sequences. An Illumina HiSeq 2000 was used for TCR repertoire sequencing. Per the original workflow: TRBV/TRBJ rearrangement plots, CDR3 size and DJ length profiles, and Simpson's diversity index were used to assess repertoires. The most abundant DNA sequence in the deep sequencing data was defined as the immunodominant clone. CDR3 amino acid sequences were screened for sharing across subjects and compared with published repertoires and the VDJdb database. The raw public reads went through TCRdb reprocessing: fastp at Q25, MiXCR clone calling, in-frame beta chains kept. Entries that share a CDR3 protein sequence are merged under the most common genes and DNA. What appears here as the V and J calls and clone size reflects TCRdb's work, not the paper's. This sample has some 210,000 distinct CDR3 sequences in its table, and 61% of those were observed once. 25% to 30% of the sample lies in the top ten.

The sample originates from a study of CD8+CD57+ T cells in acquired aplastic anemia listed by TCRdb under 2018. A note on the overall study: DNA extracted from sorted CD4+ and CD8+ cells had a mean of approximately 3.3 ug, with a range of about 0.18 to 27.4 ug. Healthy donor samples averaged about 10 million reads for CD4+ and 11.0 million for CD8+ cells.

What the authors observed across the whole study: Twenty-nine CD8+ CDR3 sequences were found in both patients and controls but appeared to be highly expressed in patients and within the immunodominant clones of the patients. Patients and healthy controls showed no significant difference in CD8+ Simpson's diversity (P=0.060).

Recombination connected TRBV5-6 to TRBJ2-1; TRBD1 is possibly the D segment (6 matching bases). This clonotype was sampled from a human donor in good health. The sequenced sample consisted of sorted CD4+, CD8+, or CD8+CD57+ T cells (not recorded which) from PBMCs. Here is the DNA: TGTGCCAGCAGCTTGGAGCAGCGGACAGCGTGGAATGAGCAGTTCTTC. Its protein reads: CASSLEQRTAWNEQFF.